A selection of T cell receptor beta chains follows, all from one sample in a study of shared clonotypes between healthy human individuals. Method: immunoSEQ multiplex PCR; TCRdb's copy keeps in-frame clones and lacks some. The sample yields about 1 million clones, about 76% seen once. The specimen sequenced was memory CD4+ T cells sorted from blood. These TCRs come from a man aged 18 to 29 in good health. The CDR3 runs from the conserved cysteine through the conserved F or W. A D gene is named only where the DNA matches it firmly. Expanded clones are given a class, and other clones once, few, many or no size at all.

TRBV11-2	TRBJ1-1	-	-	CASRLGTSSPGAFF	TGTGCCAGCAGACTGGGGACCTCTTCGCCCGGAGCTTTCTTT
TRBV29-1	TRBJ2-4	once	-	CSVVNSGTGLAKNIQYF	TGCAGCGTTGTCAATAGCGGGACAGGATTAGCCAAAAACATTCAGTACTTC
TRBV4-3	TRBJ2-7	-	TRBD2	CASSQDYNGRGEQYF	TGCGCCAGCAGCCAAGATTACAACGGGAGGGGCGAGCAGTACTTC
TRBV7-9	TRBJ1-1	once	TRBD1	CASSATGGNTEAFF	TGTGCCAGCAGCGCGACAGGGGGGAACACTGAAGCTTTCTTT
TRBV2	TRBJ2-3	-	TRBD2	CASSQSGGADTQYF	TGTGCCAGCAGTCAAAGCGGGGGGGCCGATACGCAGTATTTT
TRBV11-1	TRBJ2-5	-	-	CASSSRSGTFQETQYF	TGTGCCAGCAGCTCCCGATCCGGGACATTCCAAGAGACCCAGTACTTC
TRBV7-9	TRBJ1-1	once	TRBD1	CASSYRGQNTEAFF	TGTGCCAGCAGCTACAGGGGGCAGAACACTGAAGCTTTCTTT
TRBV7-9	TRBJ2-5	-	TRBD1	CASSSDRVGRETQYF	TGTGCCAGCAGCTCGGACAGGGTAGGGCGAGAGACCCAGTACTTC
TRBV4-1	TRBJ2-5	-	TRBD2	CASSQDPSGSLETQYF	TGCGCCAGCAGCCAAGACCCTAGCGGGAGCTTGGAGACCCAGTACTTC
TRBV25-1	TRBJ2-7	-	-	CASSESTDEQYF	TGTGCCAGCAGTGAATCCACGGACGAGCAGTACTTC
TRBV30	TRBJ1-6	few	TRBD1	CAWSPKDRGIDNSPLHF	TGTGCCTGGAGCCCGAAGGACAGGGGAATTGACAATTCACCCCTCCACTTT
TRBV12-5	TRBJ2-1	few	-	CASERRANEQFF	TGTGCTAGTGAAAGACGGGCCAATGAGCAGTTCTTC
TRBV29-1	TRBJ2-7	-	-	CSVEWSLGGKYEQYF	TGCAGCGTTGAATGGTCGCTGGGCGGAAAATACGAGCAGTACTTC
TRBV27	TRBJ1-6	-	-	CASSPSPFSPLHF	TGTGCCAGCAGCCCCAGCCCCTTTTCACCCCTCCACTTT